This TCR beta chain originates from a study of blood T cell repertoires in COVID-19. Study as a whole: T cells, B-cell-depleted T cells, or PBMCs supplied cDNA or gDNA.

Trimming took off 5 bases at V and 3 bases at J, with 13 bases between the two ends. The CDR3 extends over 15 amino acids. Germline CDR1 is SEHNR and CDR2 is FQNEAQ (reference sequence). Participants' reported clinical history set cohort assignment. During the 2 weeks before they entered the study, exposed participants had met someone with a PCR-confirmed or clinician-diagnosed COVID-19 case. This table comes from immunoSEQ multiplex PCR, and its TCRdb copy is limited to in-frame clones, with some not included. In the table there are 250,000 or so clones, under 95% of which are singletons. The chain carries TRBV7-9 and TRBJ2-2; a possible D gene is TRBD2 (6 bases). The origin of this receptor is a man aged 35 to 55 who had been exposed to COVID-19. The sample consisted of PBMCs or T cells enriched from blood (not recorded which). The CDR3 DNA sequence: TGTGCCAGCAGCATGGATGGAGGGGACACCGGGGAGCTGTTTTTT. Translating gives CASSMDGGDTGELFF.